These 27 T cell receptor beta chains were all obtained from the same sample, sequenced in a study of blood T cell repertoires in COVID-19. The method was immunoSEQ multiplex PCR; TCRdb's version includes in-frame clones alone and lacks a portion of them. This sample has about 140,000 clones; more than 60% occur once, and the top ten carry 16%. Sample: peripheral blood. The source of these receptors is a man in his fifties or sixties with acute or convalescent COVID-19.

The sample holds one count of this clone. The chain is built from TRBV24-1 and TRBJ2-3; TRBD1 aligns across 7 bases. This CDR3 has 15 residues. From germline, CDR1 is KGHDR and CDR2 SFDVKD. Trimming at V came to 4 bases and at J to 4 bases, leaving 7 bases not matched to a gene. The CDR3 nucleotides are TGTGCCACCAGTGACCCAATGACAGGGCCAGATACGCAGTATTTT. It specifies CATSDPMTGPDTQYF.

V usage is TRBV30 and J usage is TRBJ1-1, with D perhaps matching TRBD1 (5 bases). Trimming took 5 bases from V and 1 from J, leaving 8 bases between them. CDR1 is GTSNPN and CDR2 is SVGIG in the germline V gene (reference sequence). The CDR3 spans 12 residues. Written as DNA, the CDR3 is TGTGCCTGGGACAGAACGAACACTGAAGCTTTCTTT. Translation gives CAWDRTNTEAFF.

V is TRBV4-1 and J is TRBJ2-3, with a tentative D call TRBD2 (6 bases). CDR1 and CDR2 (germline): MGHRA, YSYEKL. V lost 1 base, J lost 1 base, and 12 bases lay in between. CDR3 length equals 16 residues. The CDR3 nucleotides are TGCGCCAGCAGCCAAGGGGAGCGGGCGGGCACAGATACGCAGTATTTT. Translating it yields CASSQGERAGTDTQYF.

The V gene is TRBV18, the J gene TRBJ2-7; 8 bases fit TRBD1. Germline CDR1 and CDR2: KGHSH and LQKENI. This CDR3 is 14 amino acids long. Trimming took 5 bases from V and 7 from J; bases not matched to a gene: 10. The DNA for the CDR3 is TGTGCCAGCTCAACCGACAGGGGTGGCGCTGAGCAGTACTTC. Translating gives CASSTDRGGAEQYF.

The rearrangement links TRBV27 to TRBJ2-7; 7 bases map to TRBD1. Germline CDR1 reads MNHEY; CDR2 reads SMNVEV (reference sequence). This CDR3 is built from 16 residues. J gave up 0 bases and V 3 bases, and 8 bases lay outside the gene matches. The CDR3 DNA sequence: TGTGCCAGCAGTTTGGTGGGGACAGCCCCCTCCTACGAGCAGTACGTC. It translates to CASSLVGTAPSYEQYV.

The chain links TRBV4-1 to TRBJ2-7, with 8 bases aligning to TRBD2. The V gene end was trimmed by 4 bases and the J gene end by 2 bases; junction bases not matched to a gene: 1. The CDR3 is 13 residues long. CDR1 and CDR2 from the germline V gene are MGHRA and YSYEKL. The CDR3: CASSLGLAYEQYF. DNA of the CDR3: TGCGCCAGCAGCCTGGGACTAGCCTACGAGCAGTACTTC.

This clone was recorded only once. V usage is TRBV6-2 or TRBV6-3 and J usage is TRBJ1-6; 11 positions match TRBD1. Germline V gene lookup returns CDR1 MNHEY and CDR2 SVGEGT. The CDR3 extends over 16 amino acids. The junction had 2 bases not matched to a gene; V was cut back by 5 bases and J by 2 bases. CDR3 residues: CASSGQGAPYNSPLHF. The CDR3 nucleotides are TGTGCCAGCAGTGGACAGGGGGCACCCTATAATTCACCCCTCCACTTT.

DNA for the CDR3: TGTGCCAGTAGTCTTAATCCGGGGTCCCCAGGCGAAAAACTGTTTTTT. Translating gives CASSLNPGSPGEKLFF. The rearrangement uses TRBV19 and TRBJ1-4; D is uncertain. The CDR3 runs to 16 residues. Germline-derived CDR1 and CDR2 are LNHDA and SQIVND (reference sequence). The ends were cut back, 5 bases at V and 8 bases at J, with 21 bases in the middle.

The chain carries TRBV4-1 and TRBJ1-5; D call uncertain. The V and J ends lost 0 bases and 4 bases respectively, with 4 bases between them. The CDR3 length is 13 residues. Germline V lookup: CDR1 MGHRA, CDR2 YSYEKL. CDR3 DNA sequence: TGCGCCAGCAGCCAAGATCTGAATCAGCCCCAGCATTTT. The encoded protein is CASSQDLNQPQHF.

This chain links TRBV7-6 with TRBJ2-4, with 7 bases matching TRBD1. The V and J ends lost 5 bases and 5 bases, in that order; junction bases with no gene match: 15. Germline V gives CDR1 SGHVS, CDR2 FNYEAQ. CDR3 size: 17 residues. CDR3 sequence reads: CASSPETGSVLQNIQYF. In DNA form, the CDR3 reads TGTGCCAGCAGCCCAGAGACAGGGTCCGTCTTGCAAAACATTCAGTACTTC.

The chain employs TRBV7-8 and TRBJ1-3, with TRBD1 identical over 8 bases. The CDR3 spans 18 residues. The V segment lost 0 bases and the J segment 0 bases; nucleotides outside the gene matches: 7. The germline V gene encodes CDR1 SGHVS and CDR2 FQNEAQ. The CDR3 DNA reads as TGTGCCAGCAGCTTAGCTCCCGGACAGGGACACTCTGGAAACACCATATATTTT. The encoded protein is CASSLAPGQGHSGNTIYF.

V and J are TRBV7-3 and TRBJ2-5; possibly TRBD2 for D (7 bases). V lost 1 base, J lost 4 bases, and 13 bases lay in between. Germline values: CDR1 SGHTA, CDR2 FQGTGA. The CDR3 consists of 15 residues. The CDR3, as DNA: TGTGCCAGCAGCTTAAGAGGGGGGGCCCGAGAGACCCAGTACTTC. Translated, it gives CASSLRGGARETQYF.

The gene calls are TRBV15 and TRBJ1-1; the D gene is possibly TRBD1 (5 bases). The CDR3 runs to 14 residues. The germline V and J ends were trimmed by 2 bases and 6 bases, with 13 bases remaining between them. The germline V gene encodes CDR1 LNHNV and CDR2 YYDKDF (reference sequence). The CDR3 DNA follows: TGTGCCACCAGCAGACGAGGGTCGGGGGCTGAAGCTTTCTTT. Translated, it gives CATSRRGSGAEAFF.

The gene calls are TRBV4-2 and TRBJ2-5; 12 bases map to TRBD2. Germline CDR1 LGHNA, CDR2 YNFKEQ. The trim removed 0 bases at V and 0 bases at J, leaving 5 bases unmatched. This CDR3 spans 18 amino acids. CDR3 in DNA: TGTGCCAGCAGCCAAGAACTAGCGGGGGGACTATACCAAGAGACCCAGTACTTC. It is translated as CASSQELAGGLYQETQYF.

This chain uses TRBV4-1 with TRBJ2-3; tentatively, D is TRBD2 (6 bases). The CDR3 is 15 amino acids. Trimming cost V 8 bases and J 3 bases, with 18 bases left between them. Germline V lookup: CDR1 MGHRA, CDR2 YSYEKL. The CDR3 sequence is CASAPGLLRTDTQYF. The CDR3, as DNA: TGCGCCAGCGCTCCGGGACTTCTTAGGACAGATACGCAGTATTTT.

V gene TRBV2 combines with J gene TRBJ2-2; TRBD1 might be the D (5 bases). The germline V and J ends were trimmed by 5 bases and 1 base, with 8 bases remaining between them. CDR3 length: 14 residues. Germline V lookup: CDR1 SNHLY, CDR2 FYNNEI. The CDR3, as DNA: TGTGCCAGCAGTCCGGACATGAACACCGGGGAGCTGTTTTTT. Protein: CASSPDMNTGELFF. Looking up the rest from reference TRBV2 and TRBJ2-2 gives the full variable domain: EPEVTQTPSHQVTQMGQEVILRCVPISNHLYFYWYRQILGQKVEFLVSFYNNEISEKSEIFDDQFSVERPDGSNFTLKIRSTKLEDSAMYFCASSPDMNTGELFFGEGSRLTVL.

V and J are TRBV24-1 and TRBJ2-3; D not certain. The CDR3 contains 14 residues. Germline assignment: CDR1 KGHDR and CDR2 SFDVKD. The V and J ends lost 4 bases and 0 bases respectively, with 7 bases between them. The CDR3 DNA reads TGTGCCACCAGTGACCGTCGGAGCACAGATACGCAGTATTTT. This codes for CATSDRRSTDTQYF.

V and J are TRBV4-1 and TRBJ2-1; a weak D match, TRBD2 (6 bases). In germline, CDR1 is MGHRA, CDR2 YSYEKL. The V gene lost 8 bases and the J gene lost 4 bases, with 21 bases spanning the gap. The CDR3 runs 16 residues. The CDR3 here is CASRHVGGVRYNEQFF. The DNA for the CDR3 is TGCGCCAGCCGGCATGTGGGCGGGGTTCGGTACAATGAGCAGTTCTTC.

In regard to this clone: The same CDR3 arises from other DNA sequences in this sample as well. J is TRBJ1-1 and V is TRBV29-1; 7 bases map to TRBD1. With V trimmed by 1 base and J by 2 bases, 1 base remained unmatched. Looked up from germline, CDR1 is SQVTM and CDR2 is ANQGSEA. This CDR3 is 13 amino acids long. The CDR3 sequence: CSVEGQGNTEAFF. The CDR3 DNA reads as TGCAGCGTTGAAGGACAGGGTAACACTGAAGCTTTCTTT.

The V gene is TRBV7-6, the J gene TRBJ2-1; 8 bases agree with TRBD1. The V gene's germline CDR1 is SGHVS and CDR2 FNYEAQ. V gave up 1 base and J gave up 7 bases; unmatched junction bases: 3. The CDR3 totals 14 residues. The chain's CDR3 is CASSLGQGANEQFF. The CDR3 nucleotides read TGTGCCAGCAGCTTAGGGCAGGGGGCTAATGAGCAGTTCTTC.

The rearrangement joins TRBV25-1 to TRBJ1-1; D is unresolved. With 4 bases removed from V and 1 base from J, the gap between germline ends came to 16 bases. This CDR3 region has 16 residues. The germline V gene has CDR1 MGHDK and CDR2 SYGVNS. The chain's CDR3 is CASSGPVRGSNTEAFF. Written as DNA, the CDR3 is TGTGCCAGCAGTGGTCCCGTAAGAGGGTCGAACACTGAAGCTTTCTTT. The full variable domain, in which reference TRBV25-1 and TRBJ1-1 provide the parts outside the CDR3, is EADIYQTPRYLVIGTGKKITLECSQTMGHDKMYWYQQDPGMELHLIHYSYGVNSTEKGDLSSESTVSRIRTEHFPLTLESARPSHTSQYLCASSGPVRGSNTEAFFGQGTRLTVV.

This chain links TRBV30 with TRBJ2-5, with a weak D call TRBD2 (6 bases). Trimming took off 0 bases at V and 5 bases at J, with 13 bases between the two ends. Germline V CDR1 and CDR2: GTSNPN, SVGIG (reference sequence). The CDR3 runs to 14 residues. The CDR3 loop reads CAWSVSGTSETQYF. The CDR3 coding sequence is TGTGCCTGGAGTGTGTCGGGGACTTCCGAGACCCAGTACTTC.

The CDR3 reads CASSWSGGPGSEQFF. CDR3 bases: TGTGCCAGCAGCTGGAGCGGGGGGCCGGGCAGTGAGCAGTTCTTC. This chain connects TRBV7-8 to TRBJ2-1; TRBD2 aligns across 9 bases. This CDR3 comprises 15 residues. V gave up 4 bases and J gave up 9 bases; unmatched junction bases: 10. CDR1 is SGHVS and CDR2 is FQNEAQ in the germline V gene.

The chain recombines TRBV1 with TRBJ2-7; the table gives TRBD2 as D, unverified against the DNA. TRBV1 is marked as a pseudogene. The length of the CDR3 is 15 residues. CDR3 DNA sequence: TGCACCAGCAGCCAGACCAGCGGACCTATCTACGAGCAGTACGTC. Residues: CTSSQTSGPIYEQYV.

The V and J genes are TRBV7-3 and TRBJ2-3; TRBD2 matches at 8 bases. The CDR3 consists of 14 residues. The germline V gene encodes CDR1 SGHTA and CDR2 FQGTGA. V lost 5 bases and J lost 1; bases outside the gene matches: 2. This CDR3 reads CASSRTSRTDTQYF. CDR3 nucleotides: TGTGCCAGCAGCAGGACTAGCCGCACAGATACGCAGTATTTT.

The chain combines TRBV19 with TRBJ2-2; possible D gene TRBD1, 5 bases. This CDR3 has 14 amino acids. The V end lost 3 bases, the J end lost 7 bases, and 12 bases lay between the germline ends. CDR1 LNHDA and CDR2 SQIVND come from the germline V gene (reference sequence). CDR3 coding DNA: TGTGCCAGTAGTATCAACCAGGGAAGCGGGGAGCTGTTTTTT. Amino acids: CASSINQGSGELFF.

The CDR3 coding sequence is TGTGCCAGCAGCCGAAGTACCGGGACTCTTGGAGGGTTGTTTTTT. The encoded protein is CASSRSTGTLGGLFF. The V gene is TRBV11-2, the J gene TRBJ1-4, with a possible D match to TRBD1 (5 bases). V lost 5 bases and J 15 bases, leaving 25 bases between the germline ends. The CDR3 contains 15 residues. Germline V gene lookup returns CDR1 SGHAT and CDR2 FQNNGV.